The TCR beta chain described here comes from a study of cytomegalovirus exposure and HLA in healthy donors. Study outcomes and limitations: An analysis that came later showed most CMV-associated TCR beta chains appearing HLA-restricted. Accurate prediction of HLA-A and HLA-B alleles (for most subjects) was reportedly achieved from TCR beta sequences. With high specificity and sensitivity, the classifier reportedly diagnosed cytomegalovirus status. Among TCR beta chains, those listed as cytomegalovirus-associated numbered some 160.

This clone has just one count. Its specificity is unknown. Germline V CDR1 and CDR2: MGHDK, SYGVNS. CDR3 size: 13 residues. The ends were cut back, 8 bases at V and 1 base at J, with 11 bases in the middle. PCR was performed using 60 Vbeta and 13 Jbeta primers. The method was immunoSEQ multiplex PCR; TCRdb's version includes in-frame clones alone and lacks a portion of them. The table shows 150,000 to 200,000 clones, with 60% to 85% occurring only once. This chain connects TRBV25-1 to TRBJ1-1; the D gene is possibly TRBD1 (5 bases). The TCR comes from a female donor in good health and CMV-seronegative. Sequenced sample: PBMCs. Written as DNA, the CDR3 is TGTGCCAGCCACCGGGGGGGGAACACTGAAGCTTTCTTT. Its protein is CASHRGGNTEAFF.